This T cell receptor beta chain comes out of a study of blood T cells in healthy people across ages. Study-wide results and caveats: Nothing was known about donor CMV status, and this possibly confounded expanded clonotype changes.

The use of a sample-barcoded 5' primer and a J-beta primer mix characterized a second PCR of roughly 7 to 12 cycles. MiXCR, run by TCRdb on the 5' RACE reads, gives a single entry per CDR3 protein. Counted here are nearly 1 million distinct CDR3 sequences, roughly 51% occurring once; the ten biggest clones make up about a fifth. Concerning this clonotype: The target antigen is unknown.

CDR3 size: 12 residues. Trimming removed 2 bases at V and 5 bases at J, with 6 bases between. Looked up from germline, CDR1 is SGHAT and CDR2 is FQNNGV. Isolated PBMCs totaled at least 6.5 million in each sample. Sequences were obtained from blood. The V gene is TRBV11-2, the J gene TRBJ2-5; D not certain. The source is a woman aged 60-75 years in good health. For the CDR3, the DNA is TGTGCCAGCAGCTTACAGAGGGAGACCCAGTACTTC. Translation gives CASSLQRETQYF.